Reported below is one T cell receptor (beta chain). This sample is part of a study of blood T cell repertoires in COVID-19. Participants were aged about 18 to 90 years, lived in 24 US areas, and enrolled virtually. Under the authors' procedure: Estimation of nucleated cell counts relied on the amplification of reference gene primers. Repertoires were generated with immunoSEQ multiplex PCR, while TCRdb's copy carries only in-frame clones and drops some. From that table come the V and J calls and clone size; the DNA was used to work out D and trimming. This sample carries 250,000 or so clones, about 89% of them seen once, and the ten largest clones take under 9.5%. Trimming left V 5 bases short and J 3 bases short, with 5 bases between. Looked up from germline, CDR1 is MNHEY and CDR2 is SVGAGI. This CDR3 is built from 11 residues.

V usage is TRBV6-5 and J usage is TRBJ2-7; D gene unclear. Sequenced material: PBMCs or T cells enriched from blood (not recorded which). The TCR originated in a middle-aged man who had recovered from COVID-19. CDR3 protein: CASSPNYEQYF. The CDR3 DNA is TGTGCCAGCAGTCCTAACTACGAGCAGTACTTC.